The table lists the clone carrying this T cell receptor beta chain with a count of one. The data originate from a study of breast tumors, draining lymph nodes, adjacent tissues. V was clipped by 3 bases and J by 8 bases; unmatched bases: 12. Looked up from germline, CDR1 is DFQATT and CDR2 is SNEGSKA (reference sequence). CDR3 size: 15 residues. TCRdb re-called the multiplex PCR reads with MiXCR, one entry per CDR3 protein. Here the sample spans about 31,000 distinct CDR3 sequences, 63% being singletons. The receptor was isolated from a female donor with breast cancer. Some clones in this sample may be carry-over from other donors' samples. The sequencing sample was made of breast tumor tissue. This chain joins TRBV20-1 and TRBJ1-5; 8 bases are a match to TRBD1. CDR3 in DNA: TGCAGTGCTAGTAAGATGACAGGGGATTTTGAGCCCCAGCATTTT. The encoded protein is CSASKMTGDFEPQHF.